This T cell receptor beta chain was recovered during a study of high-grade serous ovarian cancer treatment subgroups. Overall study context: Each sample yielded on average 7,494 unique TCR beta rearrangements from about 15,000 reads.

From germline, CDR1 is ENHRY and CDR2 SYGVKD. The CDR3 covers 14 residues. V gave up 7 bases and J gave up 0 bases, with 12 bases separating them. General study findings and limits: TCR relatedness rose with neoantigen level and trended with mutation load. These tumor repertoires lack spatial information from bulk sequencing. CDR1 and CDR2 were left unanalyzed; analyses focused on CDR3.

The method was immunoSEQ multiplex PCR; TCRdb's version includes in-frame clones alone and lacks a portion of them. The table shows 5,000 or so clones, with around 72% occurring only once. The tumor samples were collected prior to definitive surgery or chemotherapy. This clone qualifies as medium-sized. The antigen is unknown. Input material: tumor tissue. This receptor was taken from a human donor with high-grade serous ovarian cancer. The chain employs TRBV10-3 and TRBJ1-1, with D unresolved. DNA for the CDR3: TGTGCCATCACCTACGACCGCATGAACACTGAAGCTTTCTTT. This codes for CAITYDRMNTEAFF.